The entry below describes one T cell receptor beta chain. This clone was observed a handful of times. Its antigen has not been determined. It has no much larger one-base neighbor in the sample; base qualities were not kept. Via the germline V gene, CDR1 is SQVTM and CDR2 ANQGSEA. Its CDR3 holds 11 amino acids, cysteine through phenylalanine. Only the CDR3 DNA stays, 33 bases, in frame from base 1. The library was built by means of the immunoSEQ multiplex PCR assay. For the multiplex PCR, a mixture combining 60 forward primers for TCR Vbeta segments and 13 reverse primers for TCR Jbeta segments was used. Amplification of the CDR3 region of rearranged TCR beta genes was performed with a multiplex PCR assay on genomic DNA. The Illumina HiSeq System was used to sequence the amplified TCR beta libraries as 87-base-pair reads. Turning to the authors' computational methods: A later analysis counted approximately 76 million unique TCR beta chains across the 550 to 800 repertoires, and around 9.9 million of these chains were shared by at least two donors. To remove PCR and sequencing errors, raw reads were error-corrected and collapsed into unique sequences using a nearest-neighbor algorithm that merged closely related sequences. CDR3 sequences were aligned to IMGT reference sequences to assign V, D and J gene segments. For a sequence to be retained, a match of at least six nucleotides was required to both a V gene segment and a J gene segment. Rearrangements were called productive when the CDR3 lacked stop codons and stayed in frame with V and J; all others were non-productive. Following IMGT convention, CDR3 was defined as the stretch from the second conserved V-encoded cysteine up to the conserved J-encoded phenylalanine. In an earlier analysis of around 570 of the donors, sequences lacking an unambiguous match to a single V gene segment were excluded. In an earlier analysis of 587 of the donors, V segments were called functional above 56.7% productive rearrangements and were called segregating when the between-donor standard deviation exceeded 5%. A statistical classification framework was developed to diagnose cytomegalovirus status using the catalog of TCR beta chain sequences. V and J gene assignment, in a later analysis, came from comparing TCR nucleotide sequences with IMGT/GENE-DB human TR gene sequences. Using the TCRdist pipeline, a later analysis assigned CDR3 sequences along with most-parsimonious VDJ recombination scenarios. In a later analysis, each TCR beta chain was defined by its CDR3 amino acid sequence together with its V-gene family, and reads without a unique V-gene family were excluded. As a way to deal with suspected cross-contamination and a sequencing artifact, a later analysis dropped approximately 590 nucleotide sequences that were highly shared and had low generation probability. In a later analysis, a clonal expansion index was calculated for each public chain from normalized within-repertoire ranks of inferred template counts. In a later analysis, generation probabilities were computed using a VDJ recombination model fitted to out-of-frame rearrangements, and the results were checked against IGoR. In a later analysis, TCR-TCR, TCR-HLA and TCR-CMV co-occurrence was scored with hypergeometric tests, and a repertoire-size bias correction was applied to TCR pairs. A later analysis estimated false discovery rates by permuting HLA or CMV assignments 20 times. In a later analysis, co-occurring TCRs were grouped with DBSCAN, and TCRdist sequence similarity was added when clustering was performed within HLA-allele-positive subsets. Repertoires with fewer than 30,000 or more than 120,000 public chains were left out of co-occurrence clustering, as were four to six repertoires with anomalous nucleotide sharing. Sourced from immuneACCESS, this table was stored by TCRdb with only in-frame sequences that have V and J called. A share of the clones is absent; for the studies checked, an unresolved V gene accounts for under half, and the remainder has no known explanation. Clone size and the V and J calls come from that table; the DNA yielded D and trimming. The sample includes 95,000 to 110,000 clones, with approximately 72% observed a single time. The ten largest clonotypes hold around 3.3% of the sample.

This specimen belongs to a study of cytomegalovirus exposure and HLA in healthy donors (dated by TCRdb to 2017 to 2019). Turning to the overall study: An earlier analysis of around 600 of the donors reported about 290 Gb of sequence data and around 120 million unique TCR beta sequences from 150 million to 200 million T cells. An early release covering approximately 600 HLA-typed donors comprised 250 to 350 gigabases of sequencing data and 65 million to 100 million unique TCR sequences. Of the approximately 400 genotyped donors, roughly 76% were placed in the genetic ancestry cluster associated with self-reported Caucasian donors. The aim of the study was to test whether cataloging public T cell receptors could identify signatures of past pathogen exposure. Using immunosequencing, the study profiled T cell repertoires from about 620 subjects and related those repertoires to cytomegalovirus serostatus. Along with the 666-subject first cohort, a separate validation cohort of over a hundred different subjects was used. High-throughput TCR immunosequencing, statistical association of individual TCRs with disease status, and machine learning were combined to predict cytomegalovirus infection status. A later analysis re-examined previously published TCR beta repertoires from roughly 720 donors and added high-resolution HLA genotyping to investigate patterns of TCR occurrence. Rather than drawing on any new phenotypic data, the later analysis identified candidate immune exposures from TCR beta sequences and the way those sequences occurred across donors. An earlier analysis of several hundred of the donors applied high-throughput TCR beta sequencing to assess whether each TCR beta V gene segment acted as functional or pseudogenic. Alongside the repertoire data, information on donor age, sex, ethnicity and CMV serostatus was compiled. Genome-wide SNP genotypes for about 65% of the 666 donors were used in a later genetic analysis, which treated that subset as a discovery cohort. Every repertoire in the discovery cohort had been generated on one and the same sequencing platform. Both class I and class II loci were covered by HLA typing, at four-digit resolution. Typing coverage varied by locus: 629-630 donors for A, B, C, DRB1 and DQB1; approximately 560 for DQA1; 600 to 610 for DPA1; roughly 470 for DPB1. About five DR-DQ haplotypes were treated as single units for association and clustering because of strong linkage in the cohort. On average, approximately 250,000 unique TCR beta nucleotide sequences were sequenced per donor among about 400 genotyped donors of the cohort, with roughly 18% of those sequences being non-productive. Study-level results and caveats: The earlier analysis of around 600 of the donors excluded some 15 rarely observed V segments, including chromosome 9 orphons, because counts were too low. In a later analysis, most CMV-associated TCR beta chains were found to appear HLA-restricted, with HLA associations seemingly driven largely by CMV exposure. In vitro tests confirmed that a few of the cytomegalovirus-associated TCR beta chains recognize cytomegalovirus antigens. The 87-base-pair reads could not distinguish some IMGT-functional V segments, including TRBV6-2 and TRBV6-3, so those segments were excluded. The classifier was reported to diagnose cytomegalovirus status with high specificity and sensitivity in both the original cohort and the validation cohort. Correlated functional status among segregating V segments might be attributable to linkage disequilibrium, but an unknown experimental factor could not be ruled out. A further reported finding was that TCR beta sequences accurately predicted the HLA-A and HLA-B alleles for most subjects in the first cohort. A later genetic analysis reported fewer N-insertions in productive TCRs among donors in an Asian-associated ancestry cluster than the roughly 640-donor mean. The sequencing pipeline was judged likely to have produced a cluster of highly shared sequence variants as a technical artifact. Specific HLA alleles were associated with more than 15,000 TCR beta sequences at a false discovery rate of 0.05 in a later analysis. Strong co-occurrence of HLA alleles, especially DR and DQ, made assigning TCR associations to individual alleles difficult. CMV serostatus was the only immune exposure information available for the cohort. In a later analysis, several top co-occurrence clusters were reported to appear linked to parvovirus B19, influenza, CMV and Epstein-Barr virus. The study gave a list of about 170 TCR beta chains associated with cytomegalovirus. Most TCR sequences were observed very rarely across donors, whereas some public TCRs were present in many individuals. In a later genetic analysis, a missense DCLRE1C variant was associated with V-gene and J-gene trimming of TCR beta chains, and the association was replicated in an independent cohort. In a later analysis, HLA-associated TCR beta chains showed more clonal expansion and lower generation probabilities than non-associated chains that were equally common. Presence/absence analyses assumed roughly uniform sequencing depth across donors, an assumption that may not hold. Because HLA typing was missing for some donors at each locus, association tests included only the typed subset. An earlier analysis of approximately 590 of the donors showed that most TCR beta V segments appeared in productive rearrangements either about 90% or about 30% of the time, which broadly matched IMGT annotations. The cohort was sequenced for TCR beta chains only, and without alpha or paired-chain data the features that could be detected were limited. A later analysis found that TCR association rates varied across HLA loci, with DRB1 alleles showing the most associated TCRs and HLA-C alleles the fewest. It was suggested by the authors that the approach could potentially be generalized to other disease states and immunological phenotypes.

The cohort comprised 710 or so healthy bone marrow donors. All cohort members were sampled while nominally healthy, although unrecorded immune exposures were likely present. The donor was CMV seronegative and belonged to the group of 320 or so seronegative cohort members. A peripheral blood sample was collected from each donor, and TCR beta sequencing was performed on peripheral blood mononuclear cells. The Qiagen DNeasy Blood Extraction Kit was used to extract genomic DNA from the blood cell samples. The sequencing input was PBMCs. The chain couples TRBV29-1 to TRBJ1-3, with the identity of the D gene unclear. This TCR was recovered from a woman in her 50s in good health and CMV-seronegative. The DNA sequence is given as TGCAGTTTGAGCTCTGGAAACACCATATATTTT. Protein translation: CSLSSGNTIYF.